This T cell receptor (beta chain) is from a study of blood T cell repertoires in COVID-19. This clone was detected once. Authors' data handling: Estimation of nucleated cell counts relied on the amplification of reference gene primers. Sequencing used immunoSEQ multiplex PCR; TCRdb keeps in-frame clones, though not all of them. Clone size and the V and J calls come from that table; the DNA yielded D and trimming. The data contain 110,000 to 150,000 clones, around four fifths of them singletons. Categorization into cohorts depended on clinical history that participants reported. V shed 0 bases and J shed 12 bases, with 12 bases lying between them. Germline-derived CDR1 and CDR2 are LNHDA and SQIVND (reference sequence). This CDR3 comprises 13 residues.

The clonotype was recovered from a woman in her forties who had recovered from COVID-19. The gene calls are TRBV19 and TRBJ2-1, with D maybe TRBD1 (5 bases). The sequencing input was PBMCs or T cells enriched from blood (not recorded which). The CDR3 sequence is CASSIEGPGMQFF. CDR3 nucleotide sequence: TGTGCCAGTAGTATAGAGGGGCCAGGAATGCAGTTCTTC. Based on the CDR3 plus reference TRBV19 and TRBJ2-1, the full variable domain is DGGITQSPKYLFRKEGQNVTLSCEQNLNHDAMYWYRQDPGQGLRLIYYSQIVNDFQKGDIAEGYSVSREKKESFPLTVTSAQKNPTAFYLCASSIEGPGMQFFGPGTRLTVL.